This T cell receptor (beta chain) was captured by sequencing in a study of cytomegalovirus exposure and HLA in healthy donors. Use of 60 Vbeta and 13 Jbeta primers characterized the PCR. Assay used: immunoSEQ multiplex PCR; TCRdb lists only in-frame clones, some missing. This table holds about 160,000 clones, 80% found once. The CDR3 runs to 13 residues. Looked up from germline, CDR1 is SGDLS and CDR2 is YYNGEE. The V gene lost 0 bases and the J gene lost 5 bases, with 8 bases spanning the gap. J is TRBJ1-2 and V is TRBV9; no clear D. The clonotype comes from a man aged 18 to 30 in good health and CMV-seropositive. The sequencing input was PBMCs. CDR3 nucleotide sequence: TGTGCCAGCAGCGTAGATACAGAATATGGCTACACCTTC. Its protein product is CASSVDTEYGYTF.